Here is one T cell receptor beta chain with its context. This specimen comes from a study of tumour-infiltrating T cells in Burkitt lymphoma. Assay used: immunoSEQ multiplex PCR; TCRdb lists only in-frame clones, some missing. The data contain more than 45,000 clones, roughly 30% of them singletons. The specimen sequenced was tumor tissue. The receptor was derived from a human donor with Burkitt lymphoma.

DNA of the CDR3: TGTGCCAGCAGCCACCGGGGCCCAGAGACCCAGTACTTC. Translating gives CASSHRGPETQYF. The J gene is TRBJ2-5, the V gene TRBV7-3; the D call may be TRBD1 or TRBD2 (5 bases each). CDR3 length: 13 residues. Looked up from germline, CDR1 is SGHTA and CDR2 is FQGTGA. Trimming took 5 bases from V and 4 from J, leaving 11 bases between them.